Presented here are 13 T cell receptor beta chains from one specimen sequenced in a study of blood T cells in healthy people across ages. A second PCR, run for roughly 7 to 12 cycles, used a sample-barcoded 5' primer plus a J-beta primer mix. MiXCR, run by TCRdb on the 5' RACE reads, gives a single entry per CDR3 protein. This table holds around 1.5 million distinct CDR3 sequences, roughly 45% found once. Input material: blood. Source of these receptors: a woman aged 18-29 years in good health.

The rearrangement joins TRBV28 to TRBJ2-3; the D gene is possibly TRBD2 (6 bases). The germline V and J ends were trimmed by 8 bases and 0 bases, with 21 bases remaining between them. Germline V gene lookup returns CDR1 MDHEN and CDR2 SYDVKM. CDR3 length: 17 residues. This chain's CDR3 is CASSSAGIVTSTDTQYF. The CDR3 coding sequence is TGTGCCAGCTCCTCCGCGGGGATAGTGACTAGCACAGATACGCAGTATTTT.

As DNA, the CDR3 is TGCAGCGGCCTCCGAGGGACGGGGGGTCACAATGAGCAGTACTTC. Protein product: CSGLRGTGGHNEQYF. The chain combines TRBV29-1 with TRBJ2-5, with 7 bases lining up with TRBD2. This CDR3 region has 15 residues. V gave up 7 bases and J gave up 11 bases; unmatched junction bases: 22. Germline CDR1 and CDR2: SQVTM and ANQGSEA.

The rearrangement links TRBV2 to TRBJ1-2; 9 positions match TRBD1. CDR1 and CDR2 from the germline V gene are SNHLY and FYNNEI. With 6 bases clipped from V and 6 bases from J, the junction kept 14 bases outside the gene matches. This CDR3 is 16 amino acids long. In DNA, the CDR3 is TGTGCCAGCAGGGCGCATGACAGGGGGGCTAGCCATGGCTACACCTTC. It encodes CASRAHDRGASHGYTF.

The chain employs TRBV6-6 and TRBJ2-6; D may correspond to TRBD1 or TRBD2 (6 bases each). This CDR3 region has 12 residues. V was pared by 8 bases and J by 7 bases, with 9 bases between. Germline-derived CDR1 and CDR2 are MNHNY and SVGAGI (reference sequence). The CDR3 region has the DNA TGTGCCAGCCGGGGGACAGCCAACGTCCTGACTTTC. It codes for CASRGTANVLTF.

This clonotype was found a few times. V is TRBV10-3 and J is TRBJ1-5; 8 nucleotides align to TRBD1. The V segment lost 0 bases and the J segment 4 bases; nucleotides outside the gene matches: 8. Germline CDR1 is ENHRY and CDR2 is SYGVKD. CDR3 length equals 17 residues. As DNA, the CDR3 is TGTGCCATCAGTGAGTCGTGGACAGGGAAGGATAATCAGCCCCAGCATTTT. Translating gives CAISESWTGKDNQPQHF.

This chain uses TRBV12-3 or TRBV12-4 with TRBJ1-1; TRBD1 might be the D (5 bases). The CDR3 runs 14 residues. V shed 5 bases and J shed 6 bases, with 16 bases lying between them. CDR3 in DNA: TGTGCCAGCAGTCTGGACACCTCTCGAGCTGAAGCTTTCTTT. The encoded protein is CASSLDTSRAEAFF.

The gene calls are TRBV21-1 and TRBJ2-7; TRBD2 was called by the table and not checked on the DNA. TRBV21-1 is deemed a pseudogene. CDR3 length: 15 amino acids. CDR3 region: CASIDGLAPPYEQYF. DNA for the CDR3: TGTGCCAGCATAGACGGACTAGCGCCCCCCTACGAGCAGTACTTC.

This clonotype turned up a few times. The gene calls are TRBV2 and TRBJ2-3; 8 bases are a match to TRBD2. Germline trimming cut 1 base from V and 5 bases from J; bases unmatched to any gene: 5. The CDR3 sequence is 15 residues long. Per germline, CDR1 SNHLY and CDR2 FYNNEI. The CDR3 DNA sequence: TGTGCCAGCAGTGAAGAGGTAGCGGGGATAGATACGCAGTATTTT. It specifies CASSEEVAGIDTQYF.

This chain uses TRBV12-3 or TRBV12-4 with TRBJ1-2; 7 bases map to TRBD1. CDR3 length: 15 residues. J was trimmed by 8 bases and V by 8 bases; bases with no gene match: 17. CDR3 region: CASYLWGRGGEGYTF. The CDR3 DNA follows: TGTGCCAGCTACCTCTGGGGCAGGGGGGGAGAAGGCTACACCTTC.

The chain recombines TRBV12-3 or TRBV12-4 with TRBJ2-3; TRBD1 is a possible D gene (6 bases). V was pared by 5 bases and J by 0 bases, with 12 bases between. This CDR3 comprises 15 residues. CDR3 in DNA: TGTGCCAGCAGTCTGGACAGTGTTAGCACAGATACGCAGTATTTT. Protein: CASSLDSVSTDTQYF.

The CDR3 DNA is TGTGCCAGCAGTGAGGATGGACTCACGAGCGCAGATACGCAGTATTTT. It translates to CASSEDGLTSADTQYF. The rearrangement links TRBV2 to TRBJ2-3; possibly TRBD2 for D (5 bases). V was cut by 3 bases and J by 4 bases, with 17 bases left in between. Germline loops: CDR1 SNHLY, CDR2 FYNNEI. This CDR3 contains 16 residues.

This clonotype has a handful of counts. This sequence may be a read error, since a much larger clone differs from it by one base. J is TRBJ2-5 and V is TRBV29-1; maybe TRBD2 (5 bases). The assigned J gene may be wrong: the sequence end matches TRBJ2-1 better. CDR3 length equals 12 residues. The germline CDR1 and CDR2 sequences are SQVTM and ANQGSEA. CDR3 amino acids: CSVALVEETQFF. CDR3 nucleotide sequence: TGCAGCGTTGCACTAGTTGAGGAGACCCAGTTCTTC.

The chain couples TRBV5-1 to TRBJ1-2, with D possibly being TRBD1 (5 bases). The germline V and J ends were trimmed by 4 bases and 4 bases, with 11 bases remaining between them. From germline, CDR1 is SGHRS and CDR2 YFSETQ. The CDR3 has 13 amino acids. Here the CDR3 DNA reads TGCGCCAGCAGCGTGGGGGATCCCTATGGCTACACCTTC. This gives the protein CASSVGDPYGYTF. Using reference TRBV5-1 and TRBJ1-2 for the parts outside the CDR3, the full variable domain is KAGVTQTPRYLIKTRGQQVTLSCSPISGHRSVSWYQQTPGQGLQFLFEYFSETQRNKGNFPGRFSGRQFSNSRSEMNVSTLELGDSALYLCASSVGDPYGYTFGSGTRLTVV.